The subject of this entry is one TCR beta chain. In this sample, this clone turned up once. The specificity of this receptor is unknown. One base away there is no much larger clone; base qualities are not given. V loses 2 bases, J loses 4 bases, and the germline ends lie 8 bases apart. Sequences MRHNA (CDR1) and SNTAGT (CDR2) are obtained from the germline V gene. The CDR3 holds 14 amino acids from the cysteine to the phenylalanine. Kept here is only the CDR3 DNA, which spans 42 bases and is read in frame from base 1. The CDR3 regions of human TCRbeta chains were analyzed by immunosequencing. The paper's processing steps were these. TCRs in the repertoires were matched against a reference library of SARS-CoV-2-specific TCRs that had been generated with the MIRA antigen-specificity platform. Breadth was defined as the fraction of unique TCRs that were SARS-CoV-2-associated, and depth was defined as the fraction of total T cells that were SARS-CoV-2-associated. Using the MIRA data, each spike-specific TCR was mapped to the spike region that the TCR reacts to and placed in a CD4 or CD8 class. Log10-transformed breadth and depth values were compared by one-way ANOVA with Sidak's multiple comparisons tests. TCRdb holds this immuneACCESS table with in-frame rearrangements only. Some clones are missing; in checked studies, unresolved V genes explain under half, and the rest has no known cause. V, J and clone size reflect that table, while D and trimming were determined from the DNA. The table for this sample lists around 140,000 clones; 80% to 95% of them were counted only once. Around 3.5% of the sample lies in the top ten.

This sample stems from a study of T cell responses to AZD1222 COVID-19 vaccine (dated by TCRdb to about 2021). Notes on the research overall: TCR sequencing was performed for 233 trial participants, of whom about 200 were given two doses of AZD1222 and around 25 were given two doses of MenACWY control vaccine. Trial participants were enrolled by age into subgroups of 18-55, 56-69 and 70-plus years, and about 150, 27 and 61 TCR-sequenced participants, respectively, were included in these subgroups. Study-wide conclusions, independent of this receptor: Because no day 14 peak-response samples were available, repertoires were characterized only after the peak T cell response. Participants were mostly white British, with more females than males. The authors suggested clonal diversity may have been underestimated. A significant rise in spike-specific TCR breadth and depth was observed after two AZD1222 doses relative to day 0 and relative to MenACWY recipients. Epitopes outside the regions mutated in the B.1.351 and B.1.1.7 variants were reportedly recognized by nearly half of the unique spike-specific TCRs. In the small 56-69-year group, the increase in depth fell short of significance, most likely because of low power. Conclusions about previously exposed vaccinees are limited, since just five or six AZD1222 recipients were seropositive for SARS-CoV-2 at baseline. The vaccine-associated CD4 TCRs covered the entire spike protein, and the dominant responses fell in regions 160-218 and 743-854.

What this sample's time point label stands for: about 28 days (+/-7) after the second vaccine dose. Because spike-specific TCR depth and breadth did not differ between the two schedules, AZD1222 recipients who got a second dose at roughly 4 weeks were pooled with those who got a second dose at roughly 12 weeks. Vaccinee samples came from UK trials COV001 and COV002, including a single-blind randomized controlled phase 2/3 trial of AZD1222 (ChAdOx1 nCoV-19) in healthy adults. For TCRbeta chain sequencing, PBMC samples from trial participants were taken at day 0 and at day 28 after the second dose. This TCR came from an adult who received the AZD1222 COVID-19 vaccine. The rearrangement combines TRBV6-4 with TRBJ2-2; matching of 5 bases hints at TRBD2 as the D gene. Sequencing used peripheral blood, obtained 28 days after the second AZD1222 dose. The DNA sequence is as follows: TGTGCCAGCAGTGACCGGGCGGGCACCGGGGAGCTGTTTTTT. This encodes CASSDRAGTGELFF.